This T cell receptor (beta chain) was observed in a study of T cells in localized non-small cell lung cancer. Here immunoSEQ multiplex PCR was the method, and the copy in TCRdb shows in-frame clones only, minus some. The sample consists of around 19,000 clones, 91% of them appearing once. Study-level results: Adjacent lung exhibited a median of approximately 50 among the 100 most abundant tumor clones. Higher adjacent-lung clonality was associated with shorter survival.

Comments on this clone: The antigen is undetermined.

CDR3 length: 16 residues. Germline V gene data show CDR1 as ENHRY and CDR2 as SYGVKD. The trim removed 4 bases at V and 4 bases at J, leaving 9 bases unmatched. The receptor was isolated from a woman aged 40 to 75 with stage I lung adenocarcinoma. The chain links TRBV10-3 to TRBJ1-1; 10 bases line up with TRBD1. The sequencing used peripheral blood, collected before any cancer treatment. The CDR3 is CAISVRPGTGATEAFF. The CDR3, as DNA: TGTGCCATCAGTGTGAGACCCGGGACAGGGGCCACTGAAGCTTTCTTT.